This record concerns one T cell receptor (beta chain) sequence. Participant-given clinical history determined each cohort assignment. The germline CDR1 and CDR2 sequences are SEHNR and FQNEAQ (reference sequence). The CDR3 is made up of 13 amino acids. Trimming cost V 6 bases and J 6 bases, with 14 bases left between them. This specimen belongs to a study of blood T cell repertoires in COVID-19. Study-level background: Samples representing acute and convalescent COVID-19 were sourced from the United States, Italy and Spain. In each case, the material was cDNA or gDNA derived from T cells, B-cell-depleted T cells, or PBMCs.

In the study's own analysis: Nucleated cell counts were estimated from reference gene primer amplification. Clones were sequenced by immunoSEQ multiplex PCR, and TCRdb holds only the in-frame ones, with some missing. D and trimming come from the DNA, and the V and J calls and clone size come from that table. The repertoire holds under 150,000 clones, with approximately 86% as singletons. The material sequenced was PBMCs or T cells enriched from blood (not recorded which). The clonotype comes from a woman aged 45-65 years who had recovered from COVID-19. This chain uses TRBV7-9 with TRBJ1-2; D uncertain. In nucleotides, the CDR3 is TGTGCCAGCAGTGAGGAGGGAATTCATGGCTACACCTTC. It encodes CASSEEGIHGYTF.